A single sample gave rise to the 10 T cell receptor beta chains below, sequenced in a study of blood T cell repertoires in COVID-19 (dated by TCRdb to the early 2020s). The library was made by the immunoSEQ multiplex PCR assay. TCRdb holds this immuneACCESS table with in-frame rearrangements only. Some clones are missing; in checked studies, unresolved V genes explain under half, and the rest has no known cause. The sample data list 400,000 to 450,000 clones, and roughly 91% of these were observed just once. In total, the top ten clones hold 0.6% of the sample. What was sequenced was PBMCs or T cells enriched from blood (not recorded which). Source of these receptors: a man younger than 30 who had recovered from COVID-19.

The rearrangement uses TRBV2 and TRBJ1-1; TRBD1 is a possible D gene (6 bases). V lost 3 bases and J 6 bases, leaving 14 bases between the germline ends. The CDR3 sequence is 14 residues long. CDR1 and CDR2 from the germline V gene are SNHLY and FYNNEI. Written as DNA, the CDR3 is TGTGCCAGCAGTGAGGGGGCATTCGTCTCTGAAGCTTTCTTT. It translates to CASSEGAFVSEAFF.

This clone was seen a handful of times. CDR3 nucleotide sequence: TGTGCCAGCAGCGCCGGGCTAGCGGGGGCGAATGAGCAGTTCTTC. This encodes CASSAGLAGANEQFF. The chain is built from TRBV13 and TRBJ2-1, with 10 positions matching TRBD2. CDR3 length: 15 amino acids. The V gene end was trimmed by 5 bases and the J gene end by 7 bases; junction bases not matched to a gene: 8. CDR1 PRHDT and CDR2 FYEKMQ come from the germline V gene (reference sequence).

The rearrangement uses TRBV28 and TRBJ2-1; 10 bases match TRBD2. CDR3 length: 19 residues. From germline, CDR1 is MDHEN and CDR2 SYDVKM. Trimming took 2 bases from V and 4 from J; bases not matched to a gene: 14. The CDR3 DNA follows: TGTGCCAGCAGTTTAGCGAGCGGGAGGGCCAAGATTATGTACAATGAGCAGTTCTTC. Translation: CASSLASGRAKIMYNEQFF. Full variable domain (remainder filled in from reference TRBV28 and TRBJ2-1): DVKVTQSSRYLVKRTGEKVFLECVQDMDHENMFWYRQDPGLGLRLIYFSYDVKMKEKGDIPEGYSVSREKKERFSLILESASTNQTSMYLCASSLASGRAKIMYNEQFFGPGTRLTVL.

The gene calls are TRBV7-2 and TRBJ1-6; 10 positions agree with TRBD1. After removal of 2 bases from V and 7 bases from J, the junction contained 14 bases not matched to a gene. Germline V gives CDR1 SGHTA, CDR2 FQGNSA. This CDR3 comprises 19 residues. CDR3 amino acids: CASSLPGQGRYYENSPLHF. The CDR3 DNA reads TGTGCCAGCAGCTTACCGGGACAGGGGAGGTATTATGAGAATTCACCCCTCCACTTT. Based on the CDR3 plus reference TRBV7-2 and TRBJ1-6, the full variable domain is GAGVSQSPSNKVTEKGKDVELRCDPISGHTALYWYRQSLGQGLEFLIYFQGNSAPDKSGLPSDRFSAERTGGSVSTLTIQRTQQEDSAVYLCASSLPGQGRYYENSPLHFGNGTRLTVT.

V gene TRBV12-3 or TRBV12-4 combines with J gene TRBJ1-1; D gene uncertain. V lost 0 bases to trimming and J lost 6 bases, with 5 bases between them. The CDR3 runs to 12 residues. CDR3 in amino acids: CASSLARSEAFF. The CDR3 DNA reads as TGTGCCAGCAGTTTAGCGAGGTCTGAAGCTTTCTTT.

The rearrangement joins TRBV28 to TRBJ2-2, with a weak D call TRBD1 (6 bases). Per germline, CDR1 MDHEN and CDR2 SYDVKM. This CDR3 comprises 15 residues. V gave up 7 bases and J gave up 8 bases, with 20 bases separating them. The CDR3, as DNA: TGTGCCAGCACCCGCCTCGGGACAATTAGGGGGGAGCTGTTTTTT. Translating it yields CASTRLGTIRGELFF.

The chain combines TRBV7-8 with TRBJ2-1, with 10 positions matching TRBD2. V shed 5 bases and J 7 bases; nucleotides not matched to a gene: 8. The CDR3 is made up of 15 amino acids. CDR1 is SGHVS, CDR2 FQNEAQ, per germline. The CDR3 is CASSLSLGLANEQFF. In DNA form, the CDR3 reads TGTGCCAGCAGCCTGAGTTTGGGACTAGCGAATGAGCAGTTCTTC.

This clone was observed many times. The chain couples TRBV7-9 to TRBJ2-3, with no clear D. Germline V gene sequence: CDR1 SEHNR, CDR2 FQNEAQ (reference sequence). V was cut by 2 bases and J by 2 bases, with 2 bases left in between. This CDR3 has 12 residues. The CDR3 DNA is TGTGCCAGCAGCTTACACACAGATACGCAGTATTTT. Translating gives CASSLHTDTQYF.

CDR3 in DNA: TGTGCCAGCAGTATAGCGGGCGCCTACAATGAGCAGTTCTTC. It translates to CASSIAGAYNEQFF. This sequence joins TRBV2 and TRBJ2-1; 7 bases fit TRBD2. Trimming removed 5 bases from V and 2 bases from J; junction bases left unmatched: 3. Looked up from germline, CDR1 is SNHLY and CDR2 is FYNNEI. This CDR3 is 14 amino acids long.

The V call is TRBV28, the J call TRBJ1-5; tentatively, D is TRBD1 (5 bases). The germline V gene has CDR1 MDHEN and CDR2 SYDVKM. The length of the CDR3 is 13 residues. V was trimmed by 5 bases and J by 7 bases, leaving 12 bases between them. The CDR3 region has the DNA TGTGCCAGCAGTGAATGGGGGGTACAGCCCCAGCATTTT. Its protein product is CASSEWGVQPQHF.